This T cell receptor (beta chain) was documented in a study of blood T cell repertoires in COVID-19. In the study overall: Whether acute or convalescent, the COVID-19 samples came from the United States, Italy and Spain. In each case, the material was cDNA or gDNA derived from T cells, B-cell-depleted T cells, or PBMCs.

Seattle patients were enrolled during active infection and followed longitudinally. The germline gives CDR1 SGHNT, CDR2 YYREEE (reference sequence). The CDR3 consists of 15 residues. Trimming shortened V by 3 bases and J by 2 bases, and 12 bases separated the two germline ends. The repertoire was sequenced with immunoSEQ multiplex PCR; TCRdb's copy has only in-frame clones and lacks some. The sample has under 250,000 clones, roughly 90% seen once. The chain has TRBV5-4 and TRBJ2-1; a possible D gene is TRBD2 (6 bases). The clonotype was recovered from a man between 50 and 59 years old with COVID-19, enrolled during active disease. Sequenced: peripheral blood. The CDR3 is CASSSRLGAYNEQFF. The CDR3 DNA reads TGTGCCAGCAGCTCTCGACTAGGAGCCTACAATGAGCAGTTCTTC.